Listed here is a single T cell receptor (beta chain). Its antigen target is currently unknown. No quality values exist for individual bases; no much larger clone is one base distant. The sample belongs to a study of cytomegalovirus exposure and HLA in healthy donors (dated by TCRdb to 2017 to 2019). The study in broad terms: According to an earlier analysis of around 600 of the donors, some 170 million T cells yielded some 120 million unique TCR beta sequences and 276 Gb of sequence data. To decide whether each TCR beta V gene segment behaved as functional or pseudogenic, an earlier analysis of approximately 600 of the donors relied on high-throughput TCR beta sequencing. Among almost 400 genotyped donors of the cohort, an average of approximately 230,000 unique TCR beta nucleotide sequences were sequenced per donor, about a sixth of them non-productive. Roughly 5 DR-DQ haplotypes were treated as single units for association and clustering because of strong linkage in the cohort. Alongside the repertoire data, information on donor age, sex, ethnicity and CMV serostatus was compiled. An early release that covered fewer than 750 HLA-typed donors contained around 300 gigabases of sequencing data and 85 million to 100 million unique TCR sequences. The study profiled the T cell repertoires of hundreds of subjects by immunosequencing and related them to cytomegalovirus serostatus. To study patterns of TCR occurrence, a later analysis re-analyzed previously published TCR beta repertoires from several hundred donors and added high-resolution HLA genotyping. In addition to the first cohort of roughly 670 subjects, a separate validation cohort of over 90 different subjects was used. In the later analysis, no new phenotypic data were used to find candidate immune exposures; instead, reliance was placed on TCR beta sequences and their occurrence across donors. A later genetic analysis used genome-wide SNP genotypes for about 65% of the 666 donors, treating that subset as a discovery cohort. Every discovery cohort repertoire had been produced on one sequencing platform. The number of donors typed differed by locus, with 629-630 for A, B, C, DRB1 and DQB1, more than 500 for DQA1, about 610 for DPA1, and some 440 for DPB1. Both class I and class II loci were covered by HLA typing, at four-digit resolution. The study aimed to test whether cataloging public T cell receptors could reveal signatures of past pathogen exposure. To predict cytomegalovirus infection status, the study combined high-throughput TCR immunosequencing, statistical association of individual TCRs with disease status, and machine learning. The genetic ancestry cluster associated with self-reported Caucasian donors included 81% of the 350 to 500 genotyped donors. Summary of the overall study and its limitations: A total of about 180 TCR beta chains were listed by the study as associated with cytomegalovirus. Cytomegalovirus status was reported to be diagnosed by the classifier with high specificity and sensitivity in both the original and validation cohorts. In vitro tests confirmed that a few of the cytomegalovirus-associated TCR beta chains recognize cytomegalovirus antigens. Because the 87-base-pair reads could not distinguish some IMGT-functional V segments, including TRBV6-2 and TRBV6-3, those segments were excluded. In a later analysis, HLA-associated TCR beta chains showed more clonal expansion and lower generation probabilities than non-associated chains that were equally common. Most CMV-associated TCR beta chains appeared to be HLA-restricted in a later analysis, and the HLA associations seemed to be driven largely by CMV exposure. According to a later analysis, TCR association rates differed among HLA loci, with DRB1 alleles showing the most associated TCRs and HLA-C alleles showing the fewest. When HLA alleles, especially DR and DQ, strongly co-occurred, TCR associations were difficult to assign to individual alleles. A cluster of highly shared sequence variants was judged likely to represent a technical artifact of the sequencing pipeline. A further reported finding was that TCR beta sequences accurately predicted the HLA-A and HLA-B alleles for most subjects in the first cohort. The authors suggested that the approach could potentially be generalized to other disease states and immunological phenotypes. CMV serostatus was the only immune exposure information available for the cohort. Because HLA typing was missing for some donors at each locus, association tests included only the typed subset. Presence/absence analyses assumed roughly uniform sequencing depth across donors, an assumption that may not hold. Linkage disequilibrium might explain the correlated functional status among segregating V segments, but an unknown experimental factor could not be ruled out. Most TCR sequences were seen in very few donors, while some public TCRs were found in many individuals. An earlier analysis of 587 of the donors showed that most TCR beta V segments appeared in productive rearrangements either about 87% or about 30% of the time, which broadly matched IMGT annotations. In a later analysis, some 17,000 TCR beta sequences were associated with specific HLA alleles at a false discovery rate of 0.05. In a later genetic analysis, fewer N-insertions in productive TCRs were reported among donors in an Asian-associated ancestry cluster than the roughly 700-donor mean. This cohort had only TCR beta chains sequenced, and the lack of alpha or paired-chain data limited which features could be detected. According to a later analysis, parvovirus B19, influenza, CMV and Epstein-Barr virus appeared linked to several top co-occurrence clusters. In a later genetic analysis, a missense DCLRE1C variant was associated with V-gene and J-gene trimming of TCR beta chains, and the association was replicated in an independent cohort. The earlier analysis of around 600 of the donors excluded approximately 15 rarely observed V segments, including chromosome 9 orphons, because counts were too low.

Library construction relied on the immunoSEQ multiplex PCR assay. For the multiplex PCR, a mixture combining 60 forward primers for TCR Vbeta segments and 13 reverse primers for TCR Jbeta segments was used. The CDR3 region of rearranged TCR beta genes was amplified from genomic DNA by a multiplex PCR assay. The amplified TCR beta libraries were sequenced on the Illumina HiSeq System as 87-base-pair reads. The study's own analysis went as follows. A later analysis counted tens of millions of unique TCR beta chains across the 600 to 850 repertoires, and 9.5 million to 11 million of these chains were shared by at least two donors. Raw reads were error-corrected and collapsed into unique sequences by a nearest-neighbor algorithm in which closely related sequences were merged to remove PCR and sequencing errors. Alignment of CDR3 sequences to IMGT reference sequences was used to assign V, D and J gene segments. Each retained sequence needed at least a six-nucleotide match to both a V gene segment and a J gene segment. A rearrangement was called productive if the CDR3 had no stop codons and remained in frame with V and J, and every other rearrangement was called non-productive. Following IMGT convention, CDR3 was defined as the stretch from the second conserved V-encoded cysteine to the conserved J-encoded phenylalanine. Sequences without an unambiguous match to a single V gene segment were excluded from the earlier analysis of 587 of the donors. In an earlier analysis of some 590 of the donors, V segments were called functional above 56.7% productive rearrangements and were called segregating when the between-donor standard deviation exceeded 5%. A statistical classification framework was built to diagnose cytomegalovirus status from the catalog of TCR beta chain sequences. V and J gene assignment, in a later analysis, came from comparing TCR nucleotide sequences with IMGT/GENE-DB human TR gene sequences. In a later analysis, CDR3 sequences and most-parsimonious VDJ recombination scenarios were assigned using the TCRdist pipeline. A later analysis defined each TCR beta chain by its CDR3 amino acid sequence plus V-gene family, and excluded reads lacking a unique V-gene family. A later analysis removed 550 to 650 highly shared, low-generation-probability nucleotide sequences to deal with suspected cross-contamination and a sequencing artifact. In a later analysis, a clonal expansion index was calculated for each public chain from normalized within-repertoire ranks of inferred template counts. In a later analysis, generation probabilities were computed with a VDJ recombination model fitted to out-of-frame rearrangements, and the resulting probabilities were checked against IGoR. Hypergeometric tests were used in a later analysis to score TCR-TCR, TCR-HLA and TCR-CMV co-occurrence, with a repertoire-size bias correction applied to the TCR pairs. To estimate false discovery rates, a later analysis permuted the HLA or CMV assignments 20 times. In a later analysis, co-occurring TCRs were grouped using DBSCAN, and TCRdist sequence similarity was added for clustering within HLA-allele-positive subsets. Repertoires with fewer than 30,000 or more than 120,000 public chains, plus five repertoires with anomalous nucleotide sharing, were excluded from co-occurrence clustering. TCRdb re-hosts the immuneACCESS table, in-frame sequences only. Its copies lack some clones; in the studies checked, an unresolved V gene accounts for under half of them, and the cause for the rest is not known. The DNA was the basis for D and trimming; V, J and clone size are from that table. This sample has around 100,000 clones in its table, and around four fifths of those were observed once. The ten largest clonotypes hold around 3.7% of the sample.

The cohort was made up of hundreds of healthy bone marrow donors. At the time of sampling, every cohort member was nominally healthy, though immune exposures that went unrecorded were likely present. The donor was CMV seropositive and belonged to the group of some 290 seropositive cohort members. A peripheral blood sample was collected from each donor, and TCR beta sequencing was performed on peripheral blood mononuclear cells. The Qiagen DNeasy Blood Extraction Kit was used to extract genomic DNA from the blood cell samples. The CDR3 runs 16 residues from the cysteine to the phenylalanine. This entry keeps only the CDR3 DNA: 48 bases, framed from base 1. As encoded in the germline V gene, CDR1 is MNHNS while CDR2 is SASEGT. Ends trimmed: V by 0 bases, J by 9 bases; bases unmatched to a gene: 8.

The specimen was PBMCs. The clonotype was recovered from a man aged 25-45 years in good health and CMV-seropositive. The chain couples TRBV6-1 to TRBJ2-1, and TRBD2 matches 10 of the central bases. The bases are TGTGCCAGCAGTGAAGCGAGTCTAGCGGGAGTAGGTGAGCAGTTCTTC. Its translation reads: CASSEASLAGVGEQFF.